Shown below are 24 T cell receptor beta chains from a single sample sequenced in a study of shared clonotypes between healthy human individuals. Cells designated naive CD8 were CD45RO-negative and were positively selected for CCR7, with terminally differentiated effector memory CD45RA+ cells excluded. Assay: immunoSEQ multiplex PCR; the TCRdb copy retains only in-frame clones and omits some. Altogether 2 million or so clones are present, about 95% being singletons, with the ten largest covering approximately 1.2%. The sequencing input was naive CD8+ T cells sorted from blood. The receptors originated from a man between 18 and 35 years old in good health.

This chain uses TRBV9 with TRBJ2-5, with 9 bases aligning to TRBD1. The CDR3 is made up of 12 amino acids. After removal of 10 bases from V and 5 bases from J, the junction contained 6 bases not matched to a gene. Looked up from germline, CDR1 is SGDLS and CDR2 is YYNGEE. The CDR3 DNA reads as TGTGCCTCGGGACAGGGCGGGGAGACCCAGTACTTC. Translating gives CASGQGGETQYF. Combining the CDR3 with reference TRBV9 and TRBJ2-5 gives the whole variable domain DSGVTQTPKHLITATGQRVTLRCSPRSGDLSVYWYQQSLDQGLQFLIQYYNGEERAKGNILERFSAQQFPDLHSELNLSSLELGDSALYFCASGQGGETQYFGPGTRLLVL.

This chain connects TRBV7-9 to TRBJ2-1, with 9 bases fitting TRBD2. In germline, CDR1 is SEHNR, CDR2 FQNEAQ (reference sequence). J gave up 8 bases and V 5 bases, and 13 bases lay outside the gene matches. The CDR3 contains 16 residues. The CDR3 DNA reads as TGTGCCAGCAGCCCGGCGGCTAGCGGGGTGCTGGATGAGCAGTTCTTC. This gives the protein CASSPAASGVLDEQFF.

V gene TRBV29-1 combines with J gene TRBJ2-1, with 8 bases identical to TRBD1. V gave up 2 bases and J gave up 4 bases; unmatched junction bases: 7. The CDR3 consists of 15 residues. Germline CDR1 and CDR2: SQVTM and ANQGSEA. As DNA, the CDR3 is TGCAGCGTTGAAATGGCAGGGGGCTCGTACAATGAGCAGTTCTTC. It specifies CSVEMAGGSYNEQFF.

V gene TRBV6-6 combines with J gene TRBJ2-2, with 9 bases matching TRBD1. The CDR3 covers 16 residues. From germline, CDR1 is MNHNY and CDR2 SVGAGI (reference sequence). V was pared by 5 bases and J by 5 bases, with 9 bases of the junction left unmatched. CDR3 nucleotide sequence: TGTGCCAGCAGTAAAACCGGGACAGGGCTTACCGGGGAGCTGTTTTTT. This translates into CASSKTGTGLTGELFF.

The chain recombines TRBV6-5 with TRBJ2-7; 11 bases map to TRBD2. The ends lost 9 bases at V and 4 bases at J; junction bases unmatched: 8. CDR3 length: 14 amino acids. Looked up from germline, CDR1 is MNHEY and CDR2 is SVGAGI. The CDR3 loop reads CASTTSGDAYEQYF. The CDR3 DNA is TGTGCCAGTACGACTAGCGGGGACGCATACGAGCAGTACTTC.

V usage is TRBV5-1 and J usage is TRBJ2-5; 7 bases map to TRBD1. The CDR3 length is 16 residues. After removal of 0 bases from V and 5 bases from J, the junction contained 10 bases not matched to a gene. In germline, CDR1 is SGHRS, CDR2 YFSETQ. In DNA form, the CDR3 reads TGCGCCAGCAGCTTGGCACAGGGGTTGATAGGGGAGACCCAGTACTTC. Its translation is CASSLAQGLIGETQYF.

Worth noting for this clone: The sample holds other DNA sequences that translate to the same CDR3. The V and J genes are TRBV5-6 and TRBJ1-2, with TRBD1 identical over 9 bases. This CDR3 is built from 14 residues. CDR1 and CDR2 (germline): SGHDT, YYEEEE. V dropped 4 bases and J dropped 4; count of bases not matched to a gene: 5. CDR3 sequence: CASSPGQGTYGYTF. The CDR3 region has the DNA TGTGCCAGCAGCCCTGGACAGGGGACCTATGGCTACACCTTC. Full variable domain (rest looked up from reference TRBV5-6 and TRBJ1-2): DAGVTQSPTHLIKTRGQQVTLRCSPKSGHDTVSWYQQALGQGPQFIFQYYEEEERQRGNFPDRFSGHQFPNYSSELNVNALLLGDSALYLCASSPGQGTYGYTFGSGTRLTVV.

The rearrangement uses TRBV7-2 and TRBJ2-7; tentative D call: TRBD2 (6 bases). The CDR3 has 15 residues. Germline V lookup: CDR1 SGHTA, CDR2 FQGNSA. Between the trimmed V and J ends, which lost 3 bases and 4 bases, there was a span of 16 bases. CDR3 bases: TGTGCCAGCAGCTTGGCGGGACTCCTAGGATACGAGCAGTACTTC. It codes for CASSLAGLLGYEQYF.

The chain combines TRBV7-9 with TRBJ1-3; D possibly corresponds to TRBD1 (6 bases). The CDR3 covers 18 residues. V lost 1 base, J lost 0 bases, and 16 bases lay in between. Germline lookup yields CDR1 SEHNR and CDR2 FQNEAQ (reference sequence). In DNA, the CDR3 is TGTGCCAGCAGCTTAGTTGGGGGCAGGGCGAGCTCTGGAAACACCATATATTTT. Protein product: CASSLVGGRASSGNTIYF.

CDR3 bases: TGCGCCAGCAGCTTGCCCCGGGAGGGTTCCGAGCAGTACTTC. Translation: CASSLPREGSEQYF. This rearrangement joins TRBV5-1 to TRBJ2-7; TRBD2 matches 8 bases. CDR3 size: 14 residues. CDR1 is SGHRS and CDR2 is YFSETQ in the germline V gene. V was pared by 1 base and J by 6 bases, with 6 bases of the junction left unmatched.

The chain recombines TRBV7-9 with TRBJ2-2; possibly TRBD1 for D (6 bases). This CDR3 is 16 amino acids long. The germline gives CDR1 SEHNR, CDR2 FQNEAQ (reference sequence). V lost 1 base and J lost 3, with 12 bases in between. This CDR3 reads CASSLGRGTYTGELFF. CDR3 DNA sequence: TGTGCCAGCAGCTTAGGAAGGGGGACCTACACCGGGGAGCTGTTTTTT.

The rearrangement uses TRBV13 and TRBJ2-1; TRBD2 matches 8 bases. With 5 bases clipped from V and 6 bases from J, the junction kept 9 bases outside the gene matches. This CDR3 is 15 amino acids long. Germline-derived CDR1 and CDR2 are PRHDT and FYEKMQ (reference sequence). This chain's CDR3 is CASSQELAGPNEQFF. The CDR3 DNA sequence: TGTGCCAGCAGCCAAGAGTTAGCGGGGCCCAATGAGCAGTTCTTC.

This clone was found once. The chain uses TRBV11-1 and TRBJ2-7; the D is unclear. CDR3 size: 13 residues. V was clipped by 4 bases and J by 3 bases, with 10 bases between them. The V gene's germline CDR1 is SGHAT and CDR2 FQDESV (reference sequence). CDR3 in amino acids: CASSSGRSYEQYF. For the CDR3, the DNA is TGTGCCAGCAGCTCTGGCAGGAGCTACGAGCAGTACTTC.

The chain links TRBV4-3 to TRBJ2-7, with TRBD1 identical over 9 bases. Germline CDR1 LGHNA, CDR2 YSLEER. J gave up 3 bases and V 0 bases, and 3 bases lay outside the gene matches. There are 15 residues in the CDR3. CDR3 amino acids: CASSQDQTGGYEQYF. As DNA, the CDR3 is TGCGCCAGCAGCCAAGACCAGACAGGGGGCTACGAGCAGTACTTC.

The gene calls are TRBV7-9 and TRBJ2-1; the match to TRBD2 covers 9 bases. This CDR3 spans 16 amino acids. Germline assignment: CDR1 SEHNR and CDR2 FQNEAQ (reference sequence). V lost 6 bases and J lost 4; bases outside the gene matches: 10. In DNA, the CDR3 is TGTGCCAGCAGTCCTGATGGACTAGCGACGTACAATGAGCAGTTCTTC. It codes for CASSPDGLATYNEQFF.

V gene TRBV11-2 combines with J gene TRBJ2-2, with no clear D. There are 14 residues in the CDR3. CDR1 is SGHAT, CDR2 FQNNGV, per germline. The V gene lost 2 bases and the J gene lost 4 bases, with 8 bases spanning the gap. Here the CDR3 reads CASSLWGGTGELFF. The CDR3 region has the DNA TGTGCCAGCAGCTTATGGGGTGGCACCGGGGAGCTGTTTTTT.

In this sample, this clone turned up once. V usage is TRBV5-1 and J usage is TRBJ2-7; 7 bases align to TRBD1. In germline, CDR1 is SGHRS, CDR2 YFSETQ. The CDR3 is 14 amino acids. With V trimmed by 3 bases and J by 3 bases, 6 bases remained unmatched. This CDR3 reads CASSSHWDSYEQYF. The DNA for the CDR3 is TGCGCCAGCAGCTCCCACTGGGACAGCTACGAGCAGTACTTC. Using reference TRBV5-1 and TRBJ2-7 for the parts outside the CDR3, the full variable domain is KAGVTQTPRYLIKTRGQQVTLSCSPISGHRSVSWYQQTPGQGLQFLFEYFSETQRNKGNFPGRFSGRQFSNSRSEMNVSTLELGDSALYLCASSSHWDSYEQYFGPGTRLTVT.

V gene TRBV5-4 combines with J gene TRBJ2-1; unclear D gene. V was shortened by 4 bases and J by 3 bases, with 8 bases between the two germline ends. Germline V gene lookup returns CDR1 SGHNT and CDR2 YYREEE (reference sequence). The CDR3 runs 13 residues. CDR3 residues: CASSAPDYNEQFF. The CDR3 DNA reads TGTGCCAGCAGCGCGCCGGACTACAATGAGCAGTTCTTC.

This chain joins TRBV11-3 and TRBJ2-7; 8 nucleotides agree with TRBD1. Unmatched junction bases numbered 7, after V lost 8 bases and J lost 10 bases. The CDR3 has 11 residues. In germline, CDR1 is SGHNT, CDR2 YENEEA. The CDR3 is CASGTGGKQYF. As DNA, the CDR3 is TGTGCCAGCGGGACAGGAGGCAAACAGTACTTC.

The chain joins TRBV5-6 to TRBJ1-1; tentatively, D is TRBD1 (6 bases). CDR3 length equals 14 residues. Deletions cut 6 bases from V and 6 bases from J, with 18 bases between. Germline V lookup: CDR1 SGHDT, CDR2 YYEEEE. The CDR3 nucleotides read TGTGCCAGCACCGTATGGGGGGGCGACTCTGAAGCTTTCTTT. It specifies CASTVWGGDSEAFF. The full variable domain, rest sourced from reference TRBV5-6 and TRBJ1-1, is DAGVTQSPTHLIKTRGQQVTLRCSPKSGHDTVSWYQQALGQGPQFIFQYYEEEERQRGNFPDRFSGHQFPNYSSELNVNALLLGDSALYLCASTVWGGDSEAFFGQGTRLTVV.

J is TRBJ1-1 and V is TRBV28; D possibly corresponds to TRBD1 (5 bases). V was trimmed by 2 bases and J by 0 bases, leaving 16 bases between them. The CDR3 consists of 17 residues. CDR1 is MDHEN and CDR2 is SYDVKM in the germline V gene. The DNA of the CDR3 is TGTGCCAGCAGTTTACGGGGTCTGGGACCCGTGAACACTGAAGCTTTCTTT. This gives the protein CASSLRGLGPVNTEAFF. The full variable domain, with the rest looked up from reference TRBV28 and TRBJ1-1, is DVKVTQSSRYLVKRTGEKVFLECVQDMDHENMFWYRQDPGLGLRLIYFSYDVKMKEKGDIPEGYSVSREKKERFSLILESASTNQTSMYLCASSLRGLGPVNTEAFFGQGTRLTVV.

V is TRBV7-9 and J is TRBJ2-1, with D unclear. Germline V gives CDR1 SEHNR, CDR2 FQNEAQ (reference sequence). V lost 1 base and J 2 bases, leaving 9 bases between the germline ends. The CDR3 is 15 amino acids. CDR3 protein: CASSLDIRPYNEQFF. The CDR3 DNA is TGTGCCAGCAGCTTAGATATCCGACCCTACAATGAGCAGTTCTTC. Full variable domain (missing parts from reference TRBV7-9 and TRBJ2-1): DTGVSQNPRHKITKRGQNVTFRCDPISEHNRLYWYRQTLGQGPEFLTYFQNEAQLEKSRLLSDRFSAERPKGSFSTLEIQRTEQGDSAMYLCASSLDIRPYNEQFFGPGTRLTVL.

The chain couples TRBV29-1 to TRBJ2-1; no clear D gene. V lost 6 bases and J 0 bases, leaving 9 bases between the germline ends. CDR1 and CDR2 (germline): SQVTM, ANQGSEA. The CDR3 runs 13 residues. CDR3 sequence: CSVTSYSYNEQFF. In DNA form, the CDR3 reads TGCAGCGTGACATCTTACTCCTACAATGAGCAGTTCTTC.

The rearrangement joins TRBV27 to TRBJ2-2; D is unresolved. Trimming cost V 3 bases and J 3 bases, with 5 bases left between them. CDR1 is MNHEY, CDR2 SMNVEV, per germline (reference sequence). The CDR3 has 13 amino acids. The DNA of the CDR3 is TGTGCCAGCAGTTTTGGGCACACCGGGGAGCTGTTTTTT. Amino acids: CASSFGHTGELFF.